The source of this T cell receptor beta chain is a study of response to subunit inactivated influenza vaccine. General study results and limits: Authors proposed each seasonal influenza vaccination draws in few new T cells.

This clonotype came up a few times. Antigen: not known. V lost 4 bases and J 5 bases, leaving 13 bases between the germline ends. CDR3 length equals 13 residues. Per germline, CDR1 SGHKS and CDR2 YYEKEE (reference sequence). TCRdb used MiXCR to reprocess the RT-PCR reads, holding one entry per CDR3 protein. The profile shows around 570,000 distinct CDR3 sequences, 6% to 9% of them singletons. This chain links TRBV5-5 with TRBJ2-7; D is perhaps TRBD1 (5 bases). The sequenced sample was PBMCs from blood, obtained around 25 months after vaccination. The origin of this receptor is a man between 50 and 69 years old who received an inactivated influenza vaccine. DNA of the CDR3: TGTGCCAGCAGCCCCAGGGCGTGGGACGAGCAGTACTTC. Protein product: CASSPRAWDEQYF.